These 22 T cell receptor beta chains were all obtained from the same sample, sequenced in a study of T-cell memory formation after mild COVID-19. TCRdb processed the 5' RACE reads anew with MiXCR; each CDR3 protein has one entry. The table lists over 350,000 distinct CDR3 sequences, 15% to 20% of them singletons. The sample comprised PBMCs or a T cell subset sorted from them (not recorded which). These receptors originate from a man younger than 30 who had mild COVID-19 (a few samples of this study predate the infection). Cell type and time point are not known.

The chain joins TRBV10-3 to TRBJ2-2, with D maybe TRBD1 (6 bases). This CDR3 is 16 amino acids long. V was shortened by 8 bases and J by 0 bases, with 16 bases between the two germline ends. Germline V gene sequence: CDR1 ENHRY, CDR2 SYGVKD. CDR3 region: CAIQRSDRTNTGELFF. The CDR3 region has the DNA TGTGCCATCCAACGATCGGACAGAACGAACACCGGGGAGCTGTTTTTT.

The rearrangement joins TRBV4-2 to TRBJ1-6; D ambiguous. The CDR3 contains 15 residues. V was clipped by 2 bases and J by 7 bases, with 12 bases between them. Germline-derived CDR1 and CDR2 are LGHNA and YNFKEQ. The DNA of the CDR3 is TGTGCCAGCAGCCAACAGGTTAGCCCAAATTCACCCCTCCACTTT. Its translation: CASSQQVSPNSPLHF.

This clonotype was observed at least ten times. The J gene is TRBJ2-2, the V gene TRBV12-3 or TRBV12-4; D gene uncertain. With 5 bases removed from V and 4 bases from J, the gap between germline ends came to 11 bases. There are 14 residues in the CDR3. The CDR3 DNA sequence: TGTGCCAGCAGTCTCCGACACGGCACCGGGGAGCTGTTTTTT. The encoded protein is CASSLRHGTGELFF.

This clonotype was counted between two and nine times. The rearrangement links TRBV7-9 to TRBJ2-1; the D gene is possibly TRBD2 (7 bases). Trimming took off 4 bases at V and 5 bases at J, with 12 bases between the two ends. Germline V gene lookup returns CDR1 SEHNR and CDR2 FQNEAQ (reference sequence). The CDR3 is made up of 14 amino acids. CDR3 in amino acids: CASSWGGLDNEQFF. In nucleotides, the CDR3 is TGTGCCAGCAGCTGGGGGGGGCTGGACAATGAGCAGTTCTTC.

The rearrangement links TRBV29-1 to TRBJ2-1; no firm D call. CDR3 length: 13 amino acids. V was clipped by 7 bases and J by 3 bases, with 13 bases between them. Germline V gene lookup returns CDR1 SQVTM and CDR2 ANQGSEA. The CDR3 DNA reads as TGCAGCGCCGTAGTGGCAGGCTACAATGAGCAGTTCTTC. As protein: CSAVVAGYNEQFF.

On this clonotype: The CDR3 carries no conserved terminal phenylalanine or tryptophan, so it likely arises from a read error. V usage is TRBV11-2 and J usage is TRBJ2-1, with 7 bases matching TRBD1. Germline assignment: CDR1 SGHAT and CDR2 FQNNGV. CDR3 length: 15 residues. J was trimmed by 4 bases and V by 5 bases; bases with no gene match: 8. The CDR3 DNA reads TGTGCCAGCAGCCACCGACAGGGATCGTACAATGAGCAGTTCATC. Residues: CASSHRQGSYNEQFI.

The chain links TRBV6-5 to TRBJ2-5, with D possibly matching TRBD2 (7 bases). Germline assignment: CDR1 MNHEY and CDR2 SVGAGI. The CDR3 contains 14 residues. V lost 5 bases, J lost 5 bases, and 15 bases lay in between. Written as DNA, the CDR3 is TGTGCCAGCAGTCCGGGGGGCCGGATCGAGACCCAGTACTTC. Translation gives CASSPGGRIETQYF.

This clonotype was counted a few times. J is TRBJ1-1 and V is TRBV5-5; D uncertain. Germline values: CDR1 SGHKS, CDR2 YYEKEE (reference sequence). The CDR3 totals 15 residues. Trimming shortened V by 4 bases and J by 3 bases, and 16 bases separated the two germline ends. CDR3 DNA: TGTGCCAGCAGCACCGCGGCAGAGGGATACACTGAAGCTTTCTTT. It encodes CASSTAAEGYTEAFF.

This clonotype occurred a few times. This chain joins TRBV20-1 and TRBJ1-6; D gene uncertain. Germline-derived CDR1 and CDR2 are DFQATT and SNEGSKA (reference sequence). The CDR3 consists of 16 residues. Trimming removed 1 base at V and 7 bases at J, with 17 bases between. The CDR3 nucleotides read TGCAGTGCTAGAGGCGTAGGGAGGTCCCAAAATTCACCCCTCCACTTT. Encoded protein: CSARGVGRSQNSPLHF.

A single count supports this clonotype. The chain employs TRBV11-2 and TRBJ2-7; 14 positions agree with TRBD2. Germline values: CDR1 SGHAT, CDR2 FQNNGV. The CDR3 is made up of 16 amino acids. Unmatched junction bases numbered 2, after V lost 1 base and J lost 3 bases. The CDR3 DNA reads as TGTGCCAGCAGCTTAGGACTAGCGGGGGGGATCTACGAGCAGTACTTC. Translated, it gives CASSLGLAGGIYEQYF.

The CDR3 is CSARETGGSVSPLHF. The DNA for the CDR3 is TGCAGTGCTAGAGAGACAGGGGGAAGTGTTTCACCCCTCCACTTT. The gene calls are TRBV20-1 and TRBJ1-6; TRBD1 agrees at 9 bases. The CDR3 extends over 15 amino acids. Germline V gene sequence: CDR1 DFQATT, CDR2 SNEGSKA (reference sequence). Trimming at V came to 0 bases and at J to 9 bases, leaving 6 bases not matched to a gene.

V and J are TRBV20-1 and TRBJ1-1; a possible D gene is TRBD1 (5 bases). Germline assignment: CDR1 DFQATT and CDR2 SNEGSKA (reference sequence). CDR3 length: 13 residues. The ends were cut back, 6 bases at V and 0 bases at J, with 11 bases in the middle. The CDR3 DNA sequence: TGCAGTGCCTTGGGGCTTCTGAACACTGAAGCTTTCTTT. Protein product: CSALGLLNTEAFF.

This clonotype was observed many times. J is TRBJ2-7 and V is TRBV7-2, with 13 bases that match TRBD2. The ends lost 5 bases at V and 0 bases at J; junction bases unmatched: 4. The CDR3 totals 16 residues. Looked up from germline, CDR1 is SGHTA and CDR2 is FQGNSA. DNA of the CDR3: TGTGCCAGCAGCCCGCGGACTAGCGGGGGCTCCTACGAGCAGTACTTC. Translated, it gives CASSPRTSGGSYEQYF.

This clonotype was observed many times. The chain combines TRBV5-1 with TRBJ1-2; D remains unclear. V lost 2 bases and J lost 8, with 13 bases in between. This CDR3 spans 13 amino acids. Germline CDR1 reads SGHRS; CDR2 reads YFSETQ. CDR3 sequence reads: CASSFDGGVGYTF. The DNA for the CDR3 is TGCGCCAGCAGCTTTGACGGCGGGGTCGGCTACACCTTC.

V and J are TRBV15 and TRBJ2-2, with D possibly matching TRBD2 (6 bases). CDR3 size: 18 residues. Deletions cut 1 base from V and 0 bases from J, with 15 bases between. Germline assignment: CDR1 LNHNV and CDR2 YYDKDF (reference sequence). The CDR3 loop reads CATSRVGIAVPNTGELFF. The CDR3 DNA reads as TGTGCCACCAGCAGAGTGGGCATAGCGGTGCCGAACACCGGGGAGCTGTTTTTT. The entire variable domain, with the rest obtained from reference TRBV15 and TRBJ2-2, is as follows: DAMVIQNPRYQVTQFGKPVTLSCSQTLNHNVMYWYQQKSSQAPKLLFHYYDKDFNNEADTPDNFQSRRPNTSFCFLDIRSPGLGDTAMYLCATSRVGIAVPNTGELFFGEGSRLTVL.

This clonotype turned up a few times. V and J are TRBV12-3 or TRBV12-4 and TRBJ1-4, with D uncertain. The length of the CDR3 is 13 residues. V was shortened by 3 bases and J by 10 bases, with 12 bases between the two germline ends. The CDR3 is CASSFAGAGKLFF. The CDR3 nucleotides read TGTGCCAGCAGTTTTGCAGGTGCCGGAAAACTGTTTTTT.

This clonotype was seen ten or more times. The chain recombines TRBV29-1 with TRBJ2-1, with 9 bases that match TRBD1. Germline CDR1 and CDR2: SQVTM and ANQGSEA. With V trimmed by 1 base and J by 5 bases, 6 bases remained unmatched. The CDR3 totals 15 residues. The CDR3 spells CSVEGGDREDNEQFF. The CDR3 DNA is TGCAGCGTTGAAGGGGGGGACAGGGAAGACAATGAGCAGTTCTTC.

Ten or more counts support this clonotype. This chain connects TRBV29-1 to TRBJ2-3; 8 positions match TRBD2. CDR1 and CDR2 (germline): SQVTM, ANQGSEA. The CDR3 contains 15 residues. The J segment lost 5 bases and the V segment lost 4 bases, leaving 11 bases of the junction unmatched. CDR3 DNA: TGCAGCGTTGCCGGGGGGGGCCAGGGTATAGATACGCAGTATTTT. It codes for CSVAGGGQGIDTQYF.

The table lists this clonotype with a few counts. The V call is TRBV11-2, the J call TRBJ2-2; 12 bases are a match to TRBD2. The length of the CDR3 is 17 residues. Unmatched junction bases numbered 6, after V lost 5 bases and J lost 2 bases. The V gene's germline CDR1 is SGHAT and CDR2 FQNNGV. CDR3 sequence: CASSPRTSGANTGELFF. CDR3 sequence (DNA): TGTGCCAGCAGCCCTCGGACTAGCGGGGCAAACACCGGGGAGCTGTTTTTT.

This clonotype was counted a few times. The rearrangement links TRBV29-1 to TRBJ2-2, with unresolved D. CDR3 length: 11 amino acids. The V gene lost 2 bases and the J gene lost 3 bases, with 1 base spanning the gap. Germline CDR1 and CDR2: SQVTM and ANQGSEA. The CDR3 is CSVEHTGELFF. The CDR3, as DNA: TGCAGCGTTGAACACACCGGGGAGCTGTTTTTT.

This clonotype was detected only a few times. CDR3 nucleotides: TGTGCCAGCAGCAGGAACAGGGATGGGACTGAAGCTTTCTTT. Residues: CASSRNRDGTEAFF. The chain joins TRBV7-2 to TRBJ1-1, with TRBD1 as a possible D gene (6 bases). From germline, CDR1 is SGHTA and CDR2 FQGNSA. The CDR3 is 14 residues long. V gave up 5 bases and J gave up 5 bases, with 15 bases separating them.

This clonotype was recorded a few times. V and J are TRBV6-2 or TRBV6-3 and TRBJ2-4, with D perhaps matching TRBD1 (6 bases). The CDR3 is made up of 15 amino acids. Germline V lookup: CDR1 MNHEY, CDR2 SVGEGT. Trimming shortened V by 5 bases and J by 8 bases, and 19 bases separated the two germline ends. The CDR3: CASSRDLRGRDIQYF. CDR3 nucleotides: TGTGCCAGCAGTAGAGACCTCAGGGGAAGGGACATTCAGTACTTC.